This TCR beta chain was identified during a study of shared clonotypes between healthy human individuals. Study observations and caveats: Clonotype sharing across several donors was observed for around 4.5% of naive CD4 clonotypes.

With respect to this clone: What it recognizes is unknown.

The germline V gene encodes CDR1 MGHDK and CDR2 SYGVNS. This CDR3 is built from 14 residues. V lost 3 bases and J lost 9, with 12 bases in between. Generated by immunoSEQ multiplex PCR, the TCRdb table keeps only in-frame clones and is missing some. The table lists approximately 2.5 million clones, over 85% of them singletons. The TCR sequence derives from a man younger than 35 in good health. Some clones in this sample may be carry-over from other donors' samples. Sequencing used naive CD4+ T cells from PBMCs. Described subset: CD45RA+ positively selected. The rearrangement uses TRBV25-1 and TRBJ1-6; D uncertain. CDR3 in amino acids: CASSEQAPRSPLHF. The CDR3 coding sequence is TGTGCCAGCAGTGAGCAGGCCCCACGTTCACCCCTCCACTTT.